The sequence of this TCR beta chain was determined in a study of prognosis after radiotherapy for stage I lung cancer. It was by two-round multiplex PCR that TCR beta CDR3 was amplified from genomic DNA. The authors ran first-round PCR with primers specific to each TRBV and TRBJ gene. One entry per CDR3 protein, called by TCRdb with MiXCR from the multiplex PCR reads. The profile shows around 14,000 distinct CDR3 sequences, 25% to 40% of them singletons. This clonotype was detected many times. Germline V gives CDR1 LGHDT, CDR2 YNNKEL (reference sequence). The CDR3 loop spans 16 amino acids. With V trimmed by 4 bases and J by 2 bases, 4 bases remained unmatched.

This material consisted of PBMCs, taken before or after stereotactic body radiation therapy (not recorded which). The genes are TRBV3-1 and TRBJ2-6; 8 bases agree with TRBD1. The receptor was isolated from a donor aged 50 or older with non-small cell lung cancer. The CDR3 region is CASSRGTGTGANVLTF. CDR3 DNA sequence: TGTGCCAGCAGCCGCGGGACAGGTACTGGGGCCAACGTCCTGACTTTC.